These T cell receptor beta chains were read from a single sample in a study of T cell responses to AZD1222 COVID-19 vaccine. Only in-frame clones appear in the TCRdb table, and some are missing; sequencing was by immunoSEQ multiplex PCR. The sample shows about 220,000 clones, under 95% of them seen only once. Sequences were derived from peripheral blood, sampled on day 0 of MenACWY control vaccination. These receptors all stem from an adult in good health. The CDR3 runs from the conserved cysteine through the conserved F or W. D genes are given only for firm matches.

v_call	d_call	cdr3_aa
TRBV7-9	TRBD1	CASSPDRGLTEAFF
TRBV3-1/TRBV3-2	NA	CASRLQTGSSGANVLTF
TRBV5-5	NA	CASSLARGYGYTF
TRBV7-2	TRBD2	CASSFVGGAIDEQFF
TRBV10-1	NA	CASSDMGSPLHF
TRBV5-1	NA	CASSLEPVPSSYEQYF
TRBV7-9	NA	CASSFEGTEAFF
TRBV7-2	TRBD1	CASSPGTGKGRNTEAFF
TRBV30	NA	CAWSVVGAGNTIYF
TRBV7-2	NA	CASSQQLTGNVVYGYTF